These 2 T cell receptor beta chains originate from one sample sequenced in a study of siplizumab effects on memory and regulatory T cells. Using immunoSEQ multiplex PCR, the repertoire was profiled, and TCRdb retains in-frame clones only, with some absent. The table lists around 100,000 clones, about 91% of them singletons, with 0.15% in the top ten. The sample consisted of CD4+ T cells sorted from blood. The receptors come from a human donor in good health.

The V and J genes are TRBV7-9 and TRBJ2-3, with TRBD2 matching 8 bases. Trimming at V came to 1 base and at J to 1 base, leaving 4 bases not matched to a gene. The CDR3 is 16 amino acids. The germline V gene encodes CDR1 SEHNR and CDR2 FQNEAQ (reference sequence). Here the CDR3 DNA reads TGTGCCAGCAGCTTAGGAGCGGGGGAGCGCACAGATACGCAGTATTTT. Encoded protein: CASSLGAGERTDTQYF.

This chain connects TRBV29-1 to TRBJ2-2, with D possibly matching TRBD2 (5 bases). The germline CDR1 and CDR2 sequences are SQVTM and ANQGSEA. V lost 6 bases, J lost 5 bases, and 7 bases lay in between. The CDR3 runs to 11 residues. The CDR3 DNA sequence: TGCAGCGTGGGAGAAACCGGGGAGCTGTTTTTT. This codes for CSVGETGELFF.